This is a list of T cell receptor beta chains from one sample in a study of shared clonotypes between healthy human individuals. The protocol was immunoSEQ multiplex PCR, while the TCRdb copy is restricted to in-frame clones and leaves out a portion. The sample holds approximately 980,000 clones; more than 75% are singletons and the top ten take about 1.5%. The sample was memory CD4+ T cells sorted from blood. These receptors all come from a man aged 18 to 35 in good health. CDR3s include the opening cysteine and the closing phenylalanine or tryptophan. The order of the fields is J gene, D gene, clone size, V gene, CDR3 length, CDR3 protein, CDR3 DNA. A D gene is named only where the DNA matches it firmly. Not every row has a clone size; where given, it reads once, few, many or a size class.

J: TRBJ2-7; D: NA; size: NA; V: TRBV27; length: 15; CDR3: CASSFLGTGHYEQYF; DNA: TGTGCCAGCAGTTTCCTCGGGACGGGACACTACGAGCAGTACTTC
J: TRBJ2-1; D: NA; size: NA; V: TRBV4-1; length: 17; CDR3: CASSQSGGQSSYNEQFF; DNA: TGCGCCAGCAGCCAGTCAGGCGGGCAAAGCTCCTACAATGAGCAGTTCTTC
J: TRBJ1-5; D: TRBD1; size: NA; V: TRBV4-2; length: 16; CDR3: CASSHGQANGNQPQHF; DNA: TGTGCCAGCAGCCACGGACAGGCGAACGGCAATCAGCCCCAGCATTTT
J: TRBJ2-3; D: NA; size: NA; V: TRBV5-1; length: 13; CDR3: CASSSASTDTQYF; DNA: TGCGCCAGCAGCTCCGCAAGCACAGATACGCAGTATTTT
J: TRBJ1-1; D: TRBD1; size: NA; V: TRBV15; length: 15; CDR3: CATRGGLGGFAEAFF; DNA: TGTGCCACCAGAGGGGGCCTAGGAGGGTTCGCTGAAGCTTTCTTT
J: TRBJ2-2; D: TRBD1; size: NA; V: TRBV19; length: 16; CDR3: CASSIRQGSLTGELFF; DNA: TGTGCCAGTAGTATAAGACAGGGGTCCCTCACCGGGGAGCTGTTTTTT
J: TRBJ1-4; D: TRBD1; size: NA; V: TRBV28; length: 13; CDR3: CASVDRGRAKLFF; DNA: TGTGCCAGCGTGGACAGGGGGCGAGCAAAACTGTTTTTT
J: TRBJ2-7; D: NA; size: NA; V: TRBV5-6; length: 15; CDR3: CASSTGPEAYYEQYF; DNA: TGTGCCAGCAGCACCGGGCCGGAAGCCTACTACGAGCAGTACTTC
J: TRBJ2-3; D: NA; size: NA; V: TRBV6-5; length: 14; CDR3: CASSYSSSTDTQYF; DNA: TGTGCCAGCAGTTACTCCTCTAGCACAGATACGCAGTATTTT
J: TRBJ2-7; D: TRBD1; size: once; V: TRBV6-5; length: 16; CDR3: CASSYSTGRGLYEQYF; DNA: TGTGCCAGCAGTTACTCGACAGGAAGGGGGCTCTACGAGCAGTACTTC
J: TRBJ2-2; D: NA; size: NA; V: TRBV9; length: 15; CDR3: CASSVAHQNTGELFF; DNA: TGTGCCAGCAGCGTAGCTCACCAGAACACCGGGGAGCTGTTTTTT
J: TRBJ2-1; D: TRBD2; size: NA; V: TRBV11-2; length: 14; CDR3: CASSPTGGSGEQFF; DNA: TGTGCCAGCAGCCCAACGGGGGGGAGCGGGGAGCAGTTCTTC
J: TRBJ1-2; D: NA; size: NA; V: TRBV29-1; length: 15; CDR3: CSVERKIQYRYGYTF; DNA: TGCAGCGTTGAGCGAAAAATACAGTATCGCTATGGCTACACCTTC
J: TRBJ2-3; D: NA; size: once; V: TRBV6-5; length: 15; CDR3: CASSYAGVGTDTQYF; DNA: TGTGCCAGCAGTTACGCCGGGGTGGGCACAGATACGCAGTATTTT
J: TRBJ1-2; D: TRBD1; size: NA; V: TRBV6-5; length: 16; CDR3: CASSYIRTGGHYGYTF; DNA: TGTGCCAGCAGTTACATCCGGACAGGGGGCCACTATGGCTACACCTTC
J: TRBJ2-7; D: NA; size: NA; V: TRBV7-9; length: 15; CDR3: CASSLVSSIPYEQYF; DNA: TGTGCCAGCAGCTTAGTGTCCAGTATCCCCTACGAGCAGTACTTC
J: TRBJ2-3; D: NA; size: many; V: TRBV5-1; length: 16; CDR3: CASSSDLQGITDTQYF; DNA: TGCGCCAGCAGCTCAGATTTACAGGGAATCACAGATACGCAGTATTTT
J: TRBJ1-1; D: NA; size: NA; V: TRBV5-4; length: 16; CDR3: CASSLDGSGANTEAFF; DNA: TGTGCCAGCAGCTTAGACGGGTCAGGAGCGAACACTGAAGCTTTCTTT
J: TRBJ2-7; D: TRBD2; size: NA; V: TRBV6-5; length: 12; CDR3: CASSNGRGEQYF; DNA: TGTGCCAGCAGTAACGGGAGGGGCGAGCAGTACTTC
J: TRBJ2-1; D: TRBD2; size: NA; V: TRBV6-1; length: 14; CDR3: CASSEAGGGNEQFF; DNA: TGTGCCAGCAGTGAAGCTGGGGGGGGCAATGAGCAGTTCTTC
J: TRBJ2-7; D: NA; size: NA; V: TRBV18; length: 13; CDR3: CASSPYQGSEQYF; DNA: TGTGCCAGCTCACCATACCAGGGCTCCGAGCAGTACTTC
J: TRBJ2-3; D: TRBD2; size: NA; V: TRBV6-1; length: 14; CDR3: CATTQREGTDTQYF; DNA: TGTGCCACCACACAGCGGGAGGGTACAGATACGCAGTATTTT
J: TRBJ2-7; D: NA; size: few; V: TRBV12-5; length: 16; CDR3: CASGLDPTGPWYEQYF; DNA: TGTGCTAGTGGTTTGGACCCCACCGGGCCTTGGTACGAGCAGTACTTC
J: TRBJ1-1; D: NA; size: few; V: TRBV9; length: 14; CDR3: CASSVGGVNTEAFF; DNA: TGTGCCAGCAGCGTAGGCGGGGTGAACACTGAAGCTTTCTTT
J: TRBJ2-5; D: TRBD1; size: NA; V: TRBV29-1; length: 11; CDR3: CSQGVRETQYF; DNA: TGCTCACAGGGGGTCAGGGAGACCCAGTACTTC
J: TRBJ1-6; D: NA; size: NA; V: TRBV19; length: 12; CDR3: CASSPAVGPLHF; DNA: TGTGCCAGTAGCCCCGCAGTAGGACCCCTCCACTTT
J: TRBJ1-4; D: TRBD1; size: NA; V: TRBV4-3; length: 16; CDR3: CASSQGQGVSDEKLFF; DNA: TGCGCCAGCAGCCAAGGACAGGGGGTATCTGATGAAAAACTGTTTTTT
J: TRBJ2-7; D: NA; size: once; V: TRBV4-1; length: 13; CDR3: CASSQERPFVQYF; DNA: TGCGCCAGCAGCCAAGAAAGGCCCTTTGTGCAGTACTTC
J: TRBJ2-7; D: NA; size: once; V: TRBV28; length: 13; CDR3: CASIRGGSYEQYF; DNA: TGTGCCAGCATCAGGGGCGGATCCTACGAGCAGTACTTC
J: TRBJ2-7; D: NA; size: NA; V: TRBV5-1; length: 15; CDR3: CASSLVAGSSYEQYF; DNA: TGCGCCAGCAGCTTGGTGGCGGGATCGTCCTACGAGCAGTACTTC
J: TRBJ2-1; D: TRBD2; size: NA; V: TRBV11-2; length: 15; CDR3: CASSHGLADYNEQFF; DNA: TGTGCCAGCAGCCATGGACTAGCGGATTACAATGAGCAGTTCTTC
J: TRBJ2-3; D: TRBD2; size: NA; V: TRBV7-6; length: 18; CDR3: CASSSRTSSTTSTDTQYF; DNA: TGTGCCAGCAGCTCCCGGACTAGTTCTACCACTAGCACAGATACGCAGTATTTT
J: TRBJ1-1; D: NA; size: NA; V: TRBV5-1; length: 15; CDR3: CASSTLGQPDTEAFF; DNA: TGCGCCAGCAGCACCCTGGGACAACCAGACACTGAAGCTTTCTTT
J: TRBJ1-5; D: TRBD1; size: NA; V: TRBV15; length: 15; CDR3: CATSRRTGGNQPQHF; DNA: TGTGCCACCAGCAGGAGGACAGGGGGCAATCAGCCCCAGCATTTT
J: TRBJ1-1; D: NA; size: NA; V: TRBV19; length: 12; CDR3: CASSASTREAFF; DNA: TGTGCCAGTAGTGCCTCGACTCGGGAAGCTTTCTTT
J: TRBJ1-1; D: NA; size: NA; V: TRBV21-1; length: 16; CDR3: CASSNLRVEGETEAFF; DNA: TGTGCCAGCAGCAATTTGAGGGTCGAGGGAGAAACTGAAGCTTTCTTT
J: TRBJ2-7; D: TRBD1; size: NA; V: TRBV5-6; length: 19; CDR3: CASSATQTGGYWVQKPQYF; DNA: TGTGCCAGCAGCGCAACGCAAACAGGGGGCTATTGGGTCCAAAAACCTCAGTACTTC
J: TRBJ1-5; D: NA; size: NA; V: TRBV28; length: 14; CDR3: CASSLQASNQPQHF; DNA: TGTGCCAGCAGTCTCCAAGCGAGCAATCAGCCCCAGCATTTT
J: TRBJ2-5; D: TRBD2; size: NA; V: TRBV5-1; length: 14; CDR3: CASELAGDQETQYF; DNA: TGCGCCAGCGAGTTGGCGGGGGATCAAGAGACCCAGTACTTC
J: TRBJ1-1; D: NA; size: NA; V: TRBV6-1; length: 13; CDR3: CASSEAWGGKAFF; DNA: TGTGCCAGCAGTGAAGCATGGGGCGGGAAAGCTTTCTTT
J: TRBJ1-6; D: NA; size: NA; V: TRBV19; length: 15; CDR3: CASSLGAPGNSPLHF; DNA: TGTGCCAGTAGTTTGGGGGCGCCGGGTAATTCACCCCTCCACTTT
J: TRBJ2-7; D: NA; size: NA; V: TRBV6-5; length: 13; CDR3: CASSAGASYEQYF; DNA: TGTGCCAGCAGTGCTGGCGCCTCCTACGAGCAGTACTTC
J: TRBJ2-5; D: NA; size: NA; V: TRBV19; length: 12; CDR3: CASSNQIQTQYF; DNA: TGTGCCAGTAGTAACCAGATTCAGACCCAGTACTTC
J: TRBJ1-4; D: NA; size: NA; V: TRBV20-1; length: 11; CDR3: CSAHWKEKLFF; DNA: TGCAGTGCTCATTGGAAAGAAAAACTGTTTTTT
J: TRBJ1-2; D: NA; size: NA; V: TRBV6-1; length: 13; CDR3: CASSVQGNYGYTF; DNA: TGTGCCAGCAGCGTCCAGGGTAACTATGGCTACACCTTC
J: TRBJ2-5; D: TRBD2; size: NA; V: TRBV7-2; length: 15; CDR3: CASSLLAGGQETQYF; DNA: TGTGCCAGCAGCTTACTAGCGGGAGGGCAAGAGACCCAGTACTTC
J: TRBJ2-7; D: TRBD1; size: NA; V: TRBV7-2; length: 15; CDR3: CASSWDSALSYEQYF; DNA: TGTGCCAGCAGTTGGGACAGCGCCCTCTCCTACGAGCAGTACTTC
J: TRBJ1-1; D: TRBD1; size: NA; V: TRBV30; length: 13; CDR3: CAWSRQGGTEAFF; DNA: TGTGCCTGGAGTCGACAGGGAGGGACTGAAGCTTTCTTT
J: TRBJ1-1; D: TRBD1; size: NA; V: TRBV11-2; length: 16; CDR3: CASTFRTGGMNTEAFF; DNA: TGTGCCAGCACCTTTCGGACAGGGGGCATGAACACTGAAGCTTTCTTT
J: TRBJ1-5; D: NA; size: NA; V: TRBV30; length: 14; CDR3: CAWSGRVSNQPQHF; DNA: TGTGCCTGGAGCGGCAGGGTGAGCAATCAGCCCCAGCATTTT
J: TRBJ2-6; D: TRBD2; size: NA; V: TRBV7-9; length: 18; CDR3: CASTLLAGAISGANVLTF; DNA: TGTGCCAGCACCCTGCTAGCGGGAGCAATCTCTGGGGCCAACGTCCTGACTTTC
J: TRBJ2-5; D: NA; size: NA; V: TRBV19; length: 13; CDR3: CASSIGQEETQYF; DNA: TGTGCCAGTAGTATTGGGCAGGAAGAGACCCAGTACTTC
J: TRBJ2-2; D: TRBD1; size: once; V: TRBV28; length: 16; CDR3: CASSPPGQGRAGELFF; DNA: TGTGCCAGCAGTCCTCCTGGACAGGGGCGCGCCGGGGAGCTGTTTTTT
J: TRBJ1-6; D: NA; size: NA; V: TRBV5-4; length: 15; CDR3: CASSLRLGADSPLHF; DNA: TGTGCCAGCAGCCTACGATTAGGGGCAGATTCACCCCTCCACTTT
J: TRBJ2-3; D: NA; size: once; V: TRBV30; length: 14; CDR3: CAWSRRPDTDTQYF; DNA: TGTGCCTGGAGTCGGCGACCTGACACAGATACGCAGTATTTT
J: TRBJ2-2; D: TRBD1; size: NA; V: TRBV2; length: 15; CDR3: CASSELQGATGELFF; DNA: TGTGCCAGCAGTGAATTGCAGGGGGCAACCGGGGAGCTGTTTTTT
J: TRBJ1-5; D: NA; size: NA; V: TRBV5-1; length: 14; CDR3: CASSPQGVNQPQHF; DNA: TGCGCCAGCAGCCCGCAGGGTGTCAATCAGCCCCAGCATTTT
J: TRBJ2-1; D: NA; size: NA; V: TRBV11-3; length: 15; CDR3: CASSLGAVGNNEQFF; DNA: TGTGCCAGCAGCTTAGGAGCTGTCGGTAACAATGAGCAGTTCTTC
J: TRBJ1-3; D: TRBD1; size: NA; V: TRBV30; length: 16; CDR3: CAWSLSDRGRRNTIYF; DNA: TGTGCCTGGAGTCTATCGGACAGGGGGCGGCGAAACACCATATATTTT
J: TRBJ1-3; D: NA; size: NA; V: TRBV9; length: 14; CDR3: CASSVHSSGNTIYF; DNA: TGTGCCAGCAGCGTACACAGCTCTGGAAACACCATATATTTT